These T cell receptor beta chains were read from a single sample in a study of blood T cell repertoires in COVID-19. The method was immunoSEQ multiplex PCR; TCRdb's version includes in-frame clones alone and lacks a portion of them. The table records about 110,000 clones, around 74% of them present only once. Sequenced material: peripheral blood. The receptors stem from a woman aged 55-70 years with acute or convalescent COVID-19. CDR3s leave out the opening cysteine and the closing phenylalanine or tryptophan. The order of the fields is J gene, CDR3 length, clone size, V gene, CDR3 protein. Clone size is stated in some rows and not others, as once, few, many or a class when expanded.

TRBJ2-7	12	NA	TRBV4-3	ASSQDRGTYEQY
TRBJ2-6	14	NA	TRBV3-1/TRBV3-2	ASSQGQFSGANVLT
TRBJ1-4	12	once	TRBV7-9	ASSLAGSNEKLF
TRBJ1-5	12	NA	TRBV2	ASRTTGQAQPQH
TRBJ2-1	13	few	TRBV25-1	ASSTWDSSYNEQF
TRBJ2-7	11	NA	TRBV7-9	ASSSRTSYEQY
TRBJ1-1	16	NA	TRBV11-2	ASSLLRPGGTGLFNAF
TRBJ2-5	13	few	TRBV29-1	SVGPGTGFQETQY
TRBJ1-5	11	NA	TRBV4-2	ASSQDTGQPQH
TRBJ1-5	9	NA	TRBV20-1	SAELNRAQH
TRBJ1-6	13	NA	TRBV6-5	ATTDVSSYNSPLH
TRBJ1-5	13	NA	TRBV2	ASGGGTGSNQPQH
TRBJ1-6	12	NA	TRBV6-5	ASKIQGLGSPLH
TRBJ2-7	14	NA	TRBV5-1	ASSWDLQGSYYEQY
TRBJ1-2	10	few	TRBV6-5	ASSTQGYGYT
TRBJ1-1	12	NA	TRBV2	ASRNRGGLAEAF
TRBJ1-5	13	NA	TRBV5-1	ASSLDPGSDQPQH
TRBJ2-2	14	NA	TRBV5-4	ASSYPGGIYSGELF
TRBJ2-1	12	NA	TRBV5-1	ASSLGWSDREQF
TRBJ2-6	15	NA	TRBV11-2	ATTTDRRLWGANVLT
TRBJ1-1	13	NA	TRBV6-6	ASSKRQDQASEAF
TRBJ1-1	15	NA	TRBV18	ASSPTTMSQMNTEAF
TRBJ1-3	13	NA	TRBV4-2	ASSQWDRGGNTIY
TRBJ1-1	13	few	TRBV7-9	ASSSRTVVNTEAF
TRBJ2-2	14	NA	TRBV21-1	ASSKVEDRDNGELF
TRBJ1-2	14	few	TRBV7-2	ASSRLAGGRNYGYT
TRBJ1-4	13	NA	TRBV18	ASSPTIQANEKLF
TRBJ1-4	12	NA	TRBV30	AWAWGGIEEKLF
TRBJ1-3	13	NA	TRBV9	ASSYGGGDGNTIY
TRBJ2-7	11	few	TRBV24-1	ATSARGAYEQY
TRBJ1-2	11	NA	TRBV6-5	ASSPKRAGGYT
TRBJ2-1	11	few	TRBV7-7	ASSPDRGNEQF
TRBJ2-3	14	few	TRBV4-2	ASSQDGTRRSDTQY
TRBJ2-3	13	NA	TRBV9	ASSPRTDWTDTQY
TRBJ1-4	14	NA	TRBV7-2	ASSSRVSATNEKLF
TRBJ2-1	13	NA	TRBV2	ASILASGGSNEQF
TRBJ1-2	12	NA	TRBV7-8	ASSLSGGGYGYT
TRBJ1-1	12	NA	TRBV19	ASSNRAANTEAF
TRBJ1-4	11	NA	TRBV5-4	ASSLRGNEKLF
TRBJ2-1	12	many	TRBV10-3	AIRRGASDDEQF
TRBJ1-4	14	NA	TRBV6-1	ASSEAEVRGAKKLF